Described below is a single TCR beta chain sequence and its context. Antigen specificity is unknown. One junction end does not reproduce the germline sequence, and a read error may be involved. The CDR3 sequence is 11 residues long. The V gene's germline CDR1 is MDHEN and CDR2 SYDVKM. Second-dose groups at about 4 or about 12 weeks were pooled. This sample was taken from a study of T cell responses to AZD1222 COVID-19 vaccine. General study points: Repertoires were obtained only post-peak T cell response.

Repertoires were generated with immunoSEQ multiplex PCR, while TCRdb's copy carries only in-frame clones and drops some. The sample carries 150,000 to 200,000 clones, around 88% recorded once. The receptor's source is an adult who received the AZD1222 COVID-19 vaccine. The material sequenced was peripheral blood, taken 28 days after the second AZD1222 dose. The V gene is TRBV28, the J gene TRBJ1-1; D uncertain. The DNA for the CDR3 is TGTGCCAGCAGTTTGATCCCGAGAACTTACTTT. It encodes CASSLIPRTYF.